A selection of T cell receptor beta chains follows, all from one sample in a study of graft-versus-host responses after intestinal transplantation. Their recognized antigens are unknown. Profiled with immunoSEQ multiplex PCR; TCRdb holds only in-frame clones, not every one. The sample yields some 110,000 clones, 85% to 95% seen once. The sequencing here drew on unstimulated CD8+ T cells sorted from spleen or lymph node cells, taken before transplant. Receptors were obtained from a human donor who was the organ donor for an intestinal transplant. CDR3s include the opening cysteine and the closing phenylalanine or tryptophan. The D gene is left open where the match is weak. Clone sizes are given selectively: once, few, many, or a class where the clone is expanded.

clone_size j_call v_call d_call cdr3_aa cdr3_nt
NA TRBJ2-2 TRBV19 NA CASMVRGGELFF TGTGCCAGTATGGTCAGGGGCGGGGAGCTGTTTTTT
once TRBJ1-1 TRBV5-1 NA CASSLEYRNTEAFF TGCGCCAGCAGCTTGGAGTACAGGAACACTGAAGCTTTCTTT
NA TRBJ2-2 TRBV6-1 NA CASSEWVSGWKTGELFF TGTGCCAGCAGTGAATGGGTCAGCGGGTGGAAAACCGGGGAGCTGTTTTTT
NA TRBJ1-2 TRBV5-4 TRBD1 CASSSQGAGGYGYTF TGTGCCAGCAGCTCACAGGGGGCAGGAGGCTATGGCTACACCTTC
NA TRBJ2-7 TRBV4-1 NA CASSQARTNSYEQYF TGCGCCAGCAGCCAAGCCAGGACGAACTCCTACGAGCAGTACTTC
NA TRBJ1-4 TRBV2 NA CASSEETFLGEKLFF TGTGCCAGCAGTGAAGAGACGTTCCTCGGGGAAAAACTGTTTTTT
NA TRBJ1-1 TRBV4-1 NA CASSPQGTEAFF TGCGCCAGCAGCCCACAGGGCACTGAAGCTTTCTTT
once TRBJ1-5 TRBV2 NA CASSEGWRSGNQPQHF TGTGCCAGCAGTGAAGGGTGGCGCTCGGGCAATCAGCCCCAGCATTTT
NA TRBJ2-5 TRBV11-2 TRBD1 CASSLPIGGGETQYF TGTGCCAGCAGTTTGCCAATAGGGGGCGGGGAGACCCAGTACTTC
NA TRBJ1-1 TRBV19 NA CACSISGVVTEAFF TGTGCCTGTAGTATTTCGGGGGTGGTAACTGAAGCTTTCTTT
NA TRBJ1-1 TRBV6-5 NA CASSWAGFSTEAFF TGTGCCAGCAGCTGGGCAGGGTTCAGCACTGAAGCTTTCTTT
NA TRBJ2-7 TRBV5-6 NA CASSFGWAGVPYEQYF TGTGCCAGCAGCTTTGGGTGGGCAGGGGTCCCCTACGAGCAGTACTTC
NA TRBJ2-3 TRBV6-5 NA CASSYSSGFVTDTQYF TGTGCCAGCAGTTACTCTTCAGGGTTCGTCACAGATACGCAGTATTTT
NA TRBJ2-1 TRBV4-3 TRBD1 CASSQRTGYNEQFF TGCGCCAGCAGCCAACGGACAGGGTACAATGAGCAGTTCTTC
NA TRBJ2-1 TRBV4-2 TRBD2 CASSQLLEAGRARNEQFF TGTGCCAGCAGCCAACTCCTGGAGGCGGGGAGGGCCAGGAATGAGCAGTTCTTC
NA TRBJ2-1 TRBV27 NA CASSSAGSYNEQFF TGTGCCAGCAGTTCCGCGGGCTCCTACAATGAGCAGTTCTTC
NA TRBJ2-5 TRBV28 NA CASSLDFYGETQYF TGTGCCAGCAGCCTAGATTTTTACGGGGAGACCCAGTACTTC
NA TRBJ1-2 TRBV6-5 NA CASSILNSGNGYTF TGTGCCAGCAGTATATTAAACAGCGGCAATGGCTACACCTTC
NA TRBJ2-7 TRBV9 TRBD1 CASSPRTGGYEQYF TGTGCCAGCAGCCCTAGGACAGGGGGCTACGAGCAGTACTTC
NA TRBJ1-3 TRBV19 NA CASSMGDGSGNTIYF TGTGCCAGTAGTATGGGGGACGGCTCTGGAAACACCATATATTTT
NA TRBJ2-6 TRBV7-9 NA CASSLGGGVGPGANVLTF TGTGCCAGCAGCTTAGGTGGCGGCGTAGGCCCCGGGGCCAACGTCCTGACTTTC
NA TRBJ2-5 TRBV12-5 NA CASGGINQETQYF TGTGCTAGTGGGGGGATAAACCAAGAGACCCAGTACTTC
NA TRBJ2-3 TRBV7-9 NA CASRLTRSTDTQYF TGTGCCAGCAGATTGACCAGGAGCACAGATACGCAGTATTTT
NA TRBJ2-1 TRBV19 NA CASRGWAVNEQFF TGTGCCAGTAGGGGGTGGGCCGTAAATGAGCAGTTCTTC
NA TRBJ2-3 TRBV7-8 TRBD1 CASSPGGSTDTQYF TGTGCCAGCAGCCCAGGGGGTAGCACAGATACGCAGTATTTT
NA TRBJ2-1 TRBV27 NA CASSLGGLNEQFF TGTGCCAGCAGTTTAGGGGGCCTTAATGAGCAGTTCTTC
NA TRBJ2-3 TRBV5-4 NA CASSLAVAGDTQYF TGTGCCAGCAGCTTGGCCGTGGCAGGCGATACGCAGTATTTT
NA TRBJ2-7 TRBV27 TRBD2 CASSLGTSGLNEQYF TGTGCCAGCAGTTTAGGGACTAGCGGTCTGAACGAGCAGTACTTC
few TRBJ2-3 TRBV6-6 TRBD2 CASIGLAGVEDTQYF TGTGCCAGCATCGGCCTAGCGGGAGTGGAAGATACGCAGTATTTT